This section outlines one T cell receptor beta chain sequence together with its context. The age range of participants was about 18 to 90 years, with residence in fewer than 25 US areas. This sample is drawn from a study of blood T cell repertoires in COVID-19. About the research overall: Researchers got acute and convalescent COVID-19 samples from the United States, Italy and Spain. From T cells, B-cell-depleted T cells, or PBMCs came the material, which was cDNA or gDNA.

Source study methods: Amplifying reference gene primers gave estimates of nucleated cell counts. The method was immunoSEQ multiplex PCR; TCRdb's version includes in-frame clones alone and lacks a portion of them. V, J and clone size are taken as reported in that table, and D and trimming were inferred from the DNA itself. The sample includes 250,000 to 350,000 clones, roughly nine tenths of them seen just once. The CDR3 totals 11 residues. The germline gives CDR1 SQVTM, CDR2 ANQGSEA. This clonotype was sampled from a woman between 18 and 30 years old who had recovered from COVID-19. The sequenced sample consisted of PBMCs or T cells enriched from blood (not recorded which). The chain has TRBV29-1 and TRBJ1-1, with unresolved D. For the CDR3, the DNA is TGCAGTAGTGGTCTGAACACTGAAGCTTTCTTT. It yields the protein CSSGLNTEAFF.